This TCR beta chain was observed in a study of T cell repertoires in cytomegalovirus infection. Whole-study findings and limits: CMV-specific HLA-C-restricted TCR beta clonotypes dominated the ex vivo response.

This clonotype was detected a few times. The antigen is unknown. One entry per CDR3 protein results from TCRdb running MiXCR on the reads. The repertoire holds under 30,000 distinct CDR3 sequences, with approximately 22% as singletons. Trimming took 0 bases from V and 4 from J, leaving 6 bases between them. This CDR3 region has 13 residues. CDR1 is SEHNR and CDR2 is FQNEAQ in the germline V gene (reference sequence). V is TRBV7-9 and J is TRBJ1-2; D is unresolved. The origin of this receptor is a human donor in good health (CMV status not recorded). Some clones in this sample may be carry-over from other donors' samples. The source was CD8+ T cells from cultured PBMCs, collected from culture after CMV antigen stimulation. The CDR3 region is CASSLAFSYGYTF. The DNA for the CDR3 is TGTGCCAGCAGCTTAGCTTTCAGCTATGGCTACACCTTC.